This T cell receptor (beta chain) was observed in a study of human T cells and chemical hapten exposure. This clonotype was recorded many times. MiXCR was run by TCRdb on the RACE reads, yielding one entry per CDR3 protein. The table includes approximately 400,000 distinct CDR3 sequences, more than 4.5% detected once. Time point defined: patch test 1, 2 weeks after DPC sensitization. Treatment specified: therapeutic diphenylcyclopropenone sensitization with weekly scalp DPC. The receptor was derived from a woman between 50 and 59 years old with alopecia areata. Some clones in this sample may be carry-over from other donors' samples. The input for sequencing was whole blood, taken in connection with sensitization to the hapten diphenylcyclopropenone (DPC).

The CDR3 sequence: CASSGTSGSTDTQYF. The CDR3 DNA follows: TGTGCCAGCAGTGGGACTAGCGGGAGCACAGATACGCAGTATTTT. V is TRBV28 and J is TRBJ2-3, with 12 bases identical to TRBD2. J gave up 0 bases and V 5 bases, and 0 bases lay outside the gene matches. The CDR3 runs to 15 residues. CDR1 is MDHEN and CDR2 is SYDVKM in the germline V gene.